Each of the 14 T cell receptor beta chains below was sequenced from the same sample in a study of T cell responses to AZD1222 COVID-19 vaccine. This table comes from immunoSEQ multiplex PCR, and its TCRdb copy is limited to in-frame clones, with some not included. The data contain 95,000 to 150,000 clones, around nine tenths of them seen just once; the ten biggest clones take up about 29%. The specimen was peripheral blood, collected on day 0 of AZD1222 vaccination. Every receptor here comes from an adult in good health.

The chain combines TRBV6-2 or TRBV6-3 with TRBJ2-5, with D tentatively TRBD1 (6 bases). Looked up from germline, CDR1 is MNHEY and CDR2 is SVGEGT. V was trimmed by 6 bases and J by 5 bases, leaving 13 bases between them. This CDR3 is 13 amino acids long. CDR3 region: CASRYDRPETQYF. CDR3 in DNA: TGTGCCAGCAGATACGACAGGCCGGAGACCCAGTACTTC.

Here the CDR3 reads CASSDFRRGRTEAFF. The CDR3, as DNA: TGTGCCAGCAGTGATTTCCGCCGGGGGCGGACTGAAGCTTTCTTT. This rearrangement joins TRBV6-1 to TRBJ1-1; weak D call: TRBD1 (6 bases). Germline V gene sequence: CDR1 MNHNS, CDR2 SASEGT. Trimming shortened V by 3 bases and J by 5 bases, and 16 bases separated the two germline ends. The CDR3 length is 15 residues.

This chain uses TRBV19 with TRBJ1-6; no reliable D call. Germline V CDR1 and CDR2: LNHDA, SQIVND (reference sequence). V dropped 1 base and J dropped 7 bases, with 5 bases sitting between them. CDR3 length equals 13 residues. CDR3 protein: CASSIGGNSPLHF. Written as DNA, the CDR3 is TGTGCCAGTAGTATAGGGGGAAATTCACCCCTCCACTTT.

CDR3 in DNA: TGTGCCAGCAGCGTAGTGGAGACTCCCACAGATACGCAGTATTTT. Its translation is CASSVVETPTDTQYF. The chain joins TRBV9 to TRBJ2-3; D unresolved. Germline-derived CDR1 and CDR2 are SGDLS and YYNGEE. The CDR3 totals 15 residues. Trimming cost V 0 bases and J 2 bases, with 10 bases left between them.

The chain combines TRBV5-5 with TRBJ2-1; D is ambiguous. This CDR3 has 12 amino acids. Trimming cost V 0 bases and J 5 bases, with 3 bases left between them. CDR1 is SGHKS and CDR2 is YYEKEE in the germline V gene (reference sequence). CDR3 coding DNA: TGTGCCAGCAGCTTGGAGAACAATGAGCAGTTCTTC. It specifies CASSLENNEQFF.

Written as DNA, the CDR3 is TGTGCCAGCAGCTTAGAGCCCACAGGGGGCCCGCTGTTTTTT. It codes for CASSLEPTGGPLFF. The chain is built from TRBV7-3 and TRBJ2-2; 9 bases align to TRBD1. The CDR3 spans 14 residues. Losses at the gene ends were 2 bases for V and 13 bases for J; bases not matched to a gene: 8. CDR1 and CDR2 from the germline V gene are SGHTA and FQGTGA.

This chain connects TRBV10-3 to TRBJ1-2; TRBD1 matches at 7 bases. The V segment lost 4 bases and the J segment 4 bases; nucleotides outside the gene matches: 15. The CDR3 spans 17 residues. Germline CDR1 reads ENHRY; CDR2 reads SYGVKD. The CDR3 DNA reads TGTGCCATCAGTGCGGGGGACAGTCCCCCTGGGGGCTATGGCTACACCTTC. Translated: CAISAGDSPPGGYGYTF.

V and J are TRBV10-3 and TRBJ2-7; D uncertain. Trimming cost V 3 bases and J 1 base, with 10 bases left between them. CDR1 and CDR2 from the germline V gene are ENHRY and SYGVKD. The CDR3 has 14 residues. CDR3 protein: CAISDREWSYEQYF. The CDR3 nucleotides are TGTGCCATCAGTGACCGTGAGTGGTCCTACGAGCAGTACTTC.

The chain uses TRBV7-8 and TRBJ1-1; 7 bases align to TRBD1. CDR3 length: 15 amino acids. Trimming removed 5 bases from V and 1 base from J; junction bases left unmatched: 7. Germline lookup yields CDR1 SGHVS and CDR2 FQNEAQ. The CDR3 protein is CASSAQGPGNTEAFF. CDR3 bases: TGTGCCAGCAGCGCACAGGGGCCGGGGAACACTGAAGCTTTCTTT.

V is TRBV5-1 and J is TRBJ1-1; D is possibly TRBD1 (6 bases). Trimming pared 7 bases from V and 0 bases from J, leaving 10 bases between. The germline V gene encodes CDR1 SGHRS and CDR2 YFSETQ. The CDR3 runs 13 residues. As DNA, the CDR3 is TGCGCCAGCCAGGGGACCTTGAACACTGAAGCTTTCTTT. It translates to CASQGTLNTEAFF.

This clone has just a few counts. CDR3 in amino acids: CASSYVGNWQPQHF. The CDR3 DNA reads TGTGCCAGCAGTTACGTGGGGAACTGGCAGCCCCAGCATTTT. V and J are TRBV6-2 or TRBV6-3 and TRBJ1-5; D is unclear. The germline V gene encodes CDR1 MNHEY and CDR2 SVGEGT. Between the trimmed V and J ends, which lost 2 bases and 7 bases, there was a span of 12 bases. CDR3 length equals 14 residues.

The gene calls are TRBV9 and TRBJ1-1, with a weak D call TRBD1 (5 bases). Per germline, CDR1 SGDLS and CDR2 YYNGEE. V was pared by 0 bases and J by 0 bases, with 9 bases between. The CDR3 length is 15 residues. DNA of the CDR3: TGTGCCAGCAGCGTAGCGGGGGGGATGAACACTGAAGCTTTCTTT. Its protein is CASSVAGGMNTEAFF.

This clone was seen a few times. The rearrangement links TRBV14 to TRBJ1-5; D is unclear. V was cut by 5 bases and J by 5 bases, with 10 bases left in between. The CDR3 has 13 residues. CDR1 is SGHDN, CDR2 FVKESK, per germline. The CDR3 DNA follows: TGTGCCAGCAGCAAACGGACGGATCAGCCCCAGCATTTT. Encoded protein: CASSKRTDQPQHF.

The rearrangement uses TRBV2 and TRBJ1-1, with a possible D match to TRBD1 (5 bases). V was pared by 4 bases and J by 1 base, with 7 bases between. Looked up from germline, CDR1 is SNHLY and CDR2 is FYNNEI. CDR3 length: 13 residues. CDR3 sequence reads: CASSGQWNTEAFF. The DNA for the CDR3 is TGTGCCAGCAGTGGACAGTGGAACACTGAAGCTTTCTTT. The full variable domain, with the rest looked up from reference TRBV2 and TRBJ1-1, is EPEVTQTPSHQVTQMGQEVILRCVPISNHLYFYWYRQILGQKVEFLVSFYNNEISEKSEIFDDQFSVERPDGSNFTLKIRSTKLEDSAMYFCASSGQWNTEAFFGQGTRLTVV.